This T cell receptor beta chain originates from a study of a mutant IDH1 vaccine in newly diagnosed glioma. Study background: The study started vaccination 4-6 weeks after radiotherapy alone, or with temozolomide cycles. Findings of the study overall: A vaccine-induced immune response developed in approximately 94% of the patients.

The CDR3 contains 15 residues. Germline lookup yields CDR1 MNHEY and CDR2 SVGAGI. The V gene end was trimmed by 5 bases and the J gene end by 0 bases; junction bases not matched to a gene: 4. The time point here: week 47, end of study. A 20-mer mutant IDH1 peptide at 300 ug was injected subcutaneously with topical imiquimod. Comments on this clone: Its antigen remains unknown.

Sequencing was performed with immunoSEQ multiplex PCR; in TCRdb, only in-frame clones are kept and a portion is missing. The table lists around 40,000 clones, 65% to 90% of them singletons. The material was PBMCs, obtained from a glioma patient whose treatment included an IDH1 peptide vaccine. The chain joins TRBV6-5 to TRBJ1-2; 9 positions agree with TRBD1. The sequence was collected from a man between 18 and 35 years old with glioma. Some clones in this sample may be carry-over from other donors' samples. The CDR3 DNA reads as TGTGCCAGCAGTAGAAGGACAGGGGCTAACTATGGCTACACCTTC. The encoded protein is CASSRRTGANYGYTF.